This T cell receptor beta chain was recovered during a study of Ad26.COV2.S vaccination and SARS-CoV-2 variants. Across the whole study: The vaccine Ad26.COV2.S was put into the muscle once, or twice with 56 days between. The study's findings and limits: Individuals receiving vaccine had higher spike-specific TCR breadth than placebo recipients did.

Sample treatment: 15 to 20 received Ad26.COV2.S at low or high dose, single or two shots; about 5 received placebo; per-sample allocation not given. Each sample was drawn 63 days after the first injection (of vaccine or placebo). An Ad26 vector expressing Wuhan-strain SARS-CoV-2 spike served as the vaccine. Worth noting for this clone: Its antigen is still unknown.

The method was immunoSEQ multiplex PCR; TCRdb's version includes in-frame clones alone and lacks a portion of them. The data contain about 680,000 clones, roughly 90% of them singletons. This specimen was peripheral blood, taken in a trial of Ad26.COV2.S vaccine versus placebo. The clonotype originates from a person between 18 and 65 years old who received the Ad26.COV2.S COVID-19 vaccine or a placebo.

CDR3 bases: TGTGCCAGCAGCCAGACCAACCAGGGTAGGGGGGAGCTGTTTTTT. This encodes CASSQTNQGRGELFF. The rearrangement uses TRBV3-1 (or the pseudogene TRBV3-2) and TRBJ2-2; a possible D gene is TRBD1 (5 bases). CDR1 and CDR2 (germline): LGHDT, YNNKEL (reference sequence). V was shortened by 3 bases and J by 8 bases, with 16 bases between the two germline ends. The CDR3 runs 15 residues.